The 9 T cell receptor beta chains given below trace back to one sample, sequenced in a study of identical twins. TCRdb processed the 5' RACE reads anew with MiXCR; each CDR3 protein has one entry. The sample lists roughly 1,500,000 distinct CDR3 sequences, around 33% occurring once. The sample was cord blood. These TCRs come from a newborn girl in good health.

The V call is TRBV20-1, the J call TRBJ2-5, with TRBD1 as a possible D gene (6 bases). This CDR3 region has 14 residues. Per the germline V gene, CDR1 is DFQATT and CDR2 is SNEGSKA (reference sequence). V was trimmed by 6 bases and J by 5 bases, leaving 19 bases between them. CDR3: CSALKQGRWETQYF. CDR3 in DNA: TGCAGTGCCTTAAAACAGGGAAGATGGGAGACCCAGTACTTC.

As to this clonotype: The conserved phenylalanine or tryptophan normally closing the CDR3 is absent here, so this likely arose from a read error. The chain employs TRBV12-3 or TRBV12-4 and TRBJ2-3; TRBD2 is a possible D gene (6 bases). The CDR3 contains 14 residues. The DNA for the CDR3 is TGTGCCAGCAGTTCTAGCGTGAGAGCAGATATGCAGTATTCT. This translates into CASSSSVRADMQYS.

The J gene is TRBJ2-1, the V gene TRBV3-1; tentative D call: TRBD1 (5 bases). There are 15 residues in the CDR3. Germline values: CDR1 LGHDT, CDR2 YNNKEL (reference sequence). Trimming removed 1 base at V and 3 bases at J, with 10 bases between. CDR3 protein: CASSQVTVLYNEQFF. The CDR3 DNA reads TGTGCCAGCAGCCAAGTGACAGTCCTCTACAATGAGCAGTTCTTC.

This clonotype was detected many times. This chain links TRBV7-9 with TRBJ1-4; D possibly corresponds to TRBD1 (5 bases). Trimming left V 5 bases short and J 0 bases short, with 13 bases between. CDR1 SEHNR and CDR2 FQNEAQ come from the germline V gene (reference sequence). The CDR3 is made up of 16 amino acids. In DNA form, the CDR3 reads TGTGCCAGCAGCCCCGGACACGCTGCAACTAATGAAAAACTGTTTTTT. It codes for CASSPGHAATNEKLFF. The complete variable domain, with remaining parts taken from reference TRBV7-9 and TRBJ1-4, reads DTGVSQNPRHKITKRGQNVTFRCDPISEHNRLYWYRQTLGQGPEFLTYFQNEAQLEKSRLLSDRFSAERPKGSFSTLEIQRTEQGDSAMYLCASSPGHAATNEKLFFGSGTQLSVL.

V and J are TRBV7-8 and TRBJ2-1; D gene unclear. Matching the DNA end better, TRBJ2-7 makes the J call doubtful. Germline V gene data show CDR1 as SGHVS and CDR2 as FQNEAQ. The CDR3 totals 15 residues. The CDR3 nucleotides read TGTGCCAGCAGCTCCTCATATGGCTCCTACAATGAGCAGTACTTC. This encodes CASSSSYGSYNEQYF.

This chain joins TRBV7-8 and TRBJ2-3; 9 positions agree with TRBD1. Germline loops: CDR1 SGHVS, CDR2 FQNEAQ. The CDR3 totals 16 residues. The V segment lost 5 bases and the J segment 0 bases; nucleotides outside the gene matches: 6. The CDR3 DNA is TGTGCCAGCAGCCCGACTGGACAGGGGAGCACAGATACGCAGTATTTT. Its translation: CASSPTGQGSTDTQYF.

In this sample, this clonotype turned up a few times. This sequence joins TRBV20-1 and TRBJ1-2; D gene uncertain. V was pared by 4 bases and J by 3 bases, with 6 bases between. The length of the CDR3 is 11 residues. Germline CDR1 and CDR2: DFQATT and SNEGSKA (reference sequence). CDR3 DNA: TGCAGTGCTATGGGTCACTATGGCTACACCTTC. Its translation is CSAMGHYGYTF.

With respect to this clonotype: At one boundary the junction diverges from the germline segment, which might be a read error. In DNA form, the CDR3 reads TGTGCCAGCAGTCCAGGGGACAACTATGGCCACACCTTC. Its translation: CASSPGDNYGHTF. V and J are TRBV6-5 and TRBJ1-2, with a weak D call TRBD1 (6 bases). CDR3 length equals 13 residues. Germline-derived CDR1 and CDR2 are MNHEY and SVGAGI.

This clonotype was counted between two and nine times. J is TRBJ2-2 and V is TRBV24-1, with 7 bases matching TRBD1. J gave up 4 bases and V 7 bases, and 8 bases lay outside the gene matches. CDR3 size: 15 residues. Germline CDR1 reads KGHDR; CDR2 reads SFDVKD. The CDR3 region is CATRTGQVSTGELFF. CDR3 nucleotide sequence: TGTGCCACCAGGACTGGACAGGTCTCCACCGGGGAGCTGTTTTTT.